Shown below are 19 T cell receptor beta chains from a single sample sequenced in a study of blood T cell repertoires in COVID-19 (dated by TCRdb to about 2020). Libraries were constructed by the immunoSEQ multiplex PCR assay. TCRdb took this table from immuneACCESS and kept in-frame rearrangements with V and J called. Such tables lack part of the clones; where checked against another copy, unresolved V genes explain under half of the gap, and the rest is unexplained. This sample holds about 230,000 clones; 80% to 85% were observed only once. Under 30% of the sample rests with the top ten. The specimen was peripheral blood. These receptor sequences come from a middle-aged man with acute or convalescent COVID-19.

This clone was detected only once. The same CDR3 also results from other DNA sequences found in this sample. This rearrangement joins TRBV11-3 to TRBJ2-3; the D is unclear. The CDR3 spans 14 residues. The germline V gene has CDR1 SGHNT and CDR2 YENEEA. Trimming took off 1 base at V and 0 bases at J, with 5 bases between the two ends. The CDR3: CASSLGASTDTQYF. CDR3 coding DNA: TGTGCCAGCAGCTTAGGGGCTAGCACAGATACGCAGTATTTT.

The chain links TRBV5-4 to TRBJ1-2; D call uncertain. Germline values: CDR1 SGHNT, CDR2 YYREEE (reference sequence). CDR3 length: 14 residues. V was pared by 0 bases and J by 4 bases, with 10 bases between. For the CDR3, the DNA is TGTGCCAGCAGCTTGGAAGCAGGATCCTATGGCTACACCTTC. Its translation: CASSLEAGSYGYTF.

The genes are TRBV2 and TRBJ2-3; 9 bases match TRBD1. The J segment lost 0 bases and the V segment lost 4 bases, leaving 5 bases of the junction unmatched. CDR1 SNHLY and CDR2 FYNNEI come from the germline V gene. The CDR3 covers 16 residues. Here the CDR3 reads CASSVQGAHSTDTQYF. The CDR3 bases are TGTGCCAGCAGTGTACAGGGGGCGCATAGCACAGATACGCAGTATTTT.

The chain combines TRBV4-3 with TRBJ2-7; 7 bases match TRBD1. The CDR3 totals 16 residues. The germline gives CDR1 LGHNA, CDR2 YSLEER. Losses at the gene ends were 1 base for V and 6 bases for J; bases not matched to a gene: 12. CDR3 loop: CASSQGASQGVREQYF. The CDR3 nucleotides read TGCGCCAGCAGCCAAGGGGCGTCTCAGGGGGTTCGCGAGCAGTACTTC.

The chain employs TRBV11-2 and TRBJ2-2; 7 bases agree with TRBD2. This CDR3 comprises 16 residues. Trimming removed 6 bases from V and 7 bases from J; junction bases left unmatched: 14. From germline, CDR1 is SGHAT and CDR2 FQNNGV. In DNA, the CDR3 is TGTGCCAGCAGTAATGGACTAGAAATGTGGGGCGGGGAGCTGTTTTTT. Translating it yields CASSNGLEMWGGELFF.

The V and J genes are TRBV27 and TRBJ1-2; weak D call: TRBD1 (5 bases). The CDR3 contains 16 residues. In germline, CDR1 is MNHEY, CDR2 SMNVEV (reference sequence). V lost 3 bases and J 1 base, leaving 15 bases between the germline ends. CDR3 loop: CASSFLRASDNYGYTF. CDR3 sequence (DNA): TGTGCCAGCAGTTTCCTCAGGGCCTCGGATAACTATGGCTACACCTTC.

The chain uses TRBV10-3 and TRBJ1-1; 10 bases fit TRBD1. J lost 6 bases, V lost 3 bases, and 4 bases had no gene match. Germline V gene sequence: CDR1 ENHRY, CDR2 SYGVKD. This CDR3 has 14 residues. The CDR3 DNA is TGTGCCATCAGTGACGACAGGGGGCAGGCTGAAGCTTTCTTT. As protein: CAISDDRGQAEAFF.

V gene TRBV20-1 combines with J gene TRBJ1-1; D remains unclear. Per germline, CDR1 DFQATT and CDR2 SNEGSKA (reference sequence). This CDR3 has 11 amino acids. The CDR3 spells CILRRATEAFF. In DNA, the CDR3 is TGCATCCTGAGGAGGGCGACTGAAGCTTTCTTT.

The chain couples TRBV7-6 to TRBJ1-4; possible D gene TRBD1, 5 bases. The CDR3 contains 15 residues. Germline V CDR1 and CDR2: SGHVS, FNYEAQ. V shed 4 bases and J shed 5 bases, with 14 bases lying between them. The CDR3: CASSSGLNLNEKLFF. As DNA, the CDR3 is TGTGCCAGCAGCTCGGGACTAAATCTAAATGAAAAACTGTTTTTT.

This chain connects TRBV18 to TRBJ2-7, with D perhaps TRBD1 (6 bases). Trimming pared 2 bases from V and 2 bases from J, leaving 7 bases between. Germline assignment: CDR1 KGHSH and CDR2 LQKENI. CDR3 size: 13 residues. The CDR3 loop is CASSPSGAYEQYF. The CDR3 bases are TGTGCCAGCTCACCATCAGGGGCCTACGAGCAGTACTTC.

The rearrangement links TRBV10-3 to TRBJ1-1, with D unclear. Germline CDR1 and CDR2: ENHRY and SYGVKD. The V end was cut by 8 bases, the J end by 3 bases, with 13 bases between. CDR3 size: 13 residues. CDR3 loop: CAISGASDTEAFF. The CDR3 bases are TGTGCCATCTCTGGTGCCTCGGACACTGAAGCTTTCTTT.

The table lists this clone with a count of one. The rearrangement uses TRBV7-2 and TRBJ2-4, with a possible D match to TRBD1 (5 bases). From germline, CDR1 is SGHTA and CDR2 FQGNSA. V lost 3 bases and J lost 8, with 11 bases in between. This CDR3 contains 13 residues. CDR3 nucleotides: TGTGCCAGCAGCTTTTCTCTCAGGGACATTCAGTACTTC. It translates to CASSFSLRDIQYF.

CDR3 region: CATSRGTTGRHTEAFF. The DNA for the CDR3 is TGTGCCACCAGCAGAGGTACCACAGGGCGGCACACTGAAGCTTTCTTT. The rearrangement joins TRBV15 to TRBJ1-1; possible D gene TRBD1, 6 bases. The V gene lost 1 base and the J gene lost 3 bases, with 15 bases spanning the gap. The CDR3 totals 16 residues. Germline values: CDR1 LNHNV, CDR2 YYDKDF (reference sequence).

This chain uses TRBV4-2 with TRBJ1-1, with 9 bases identical to TRBD1. This CDR3 comprises 15 residues. J lost 1 base, V lost 4 bases, and 4 bases had no gene match. Germline values: CDR1 LGHNA, CDR2 YNFKEQ. CDR3 region: CASSLDRGGNTEAFF. In nucleotides, the CDR3 is TGTGCCAGCAGCCTCGACAGGGGGGGGAACACTGAAGCTTTCTTT.

This clone came up a few times. The chain employs TRBV6-1 and TRBJ2-7; TRBD1 matches 7 bases. V gave up 0 bases and J gave up 3 bases; unmatched junction bases: 5. The CDR3 extends over 15 amino acids. Germline-derived CDR1 and CDR2 are MNHNS and SASEGT. This CDR3 reads CASSEATGTSYEQYF. CDR3 nucleotide sequence: TGTGCCAGCAGTGAAGCGACAGGGACGAGCTACGAGCAGTACTTC.

The chain couples TRBV19 to TRBJ1-5; 9 nucleotides align to TRBD1. This CDR3 region has 15 residues. V was clipped by 8 bases and J by 4 bases; unmatched bases: 9. CDR1 is LNHDA and CDR2 is SQIVND in the germline V gene (reference sequence). The DNA of the CDR3 is TGTGCCAGTTCGGGGGACAGGGTTGGGAATCAGCCCCAGCATTTT. As protein: CASSGDRVGNQPQHF.

This clone was seen only a few times. The chain recombines TRBV19 with TRBJ1-2; D might be TRBD1 (5 bases). The V and J ends lost 9 bases and 5 bases respectively, with 13 bases between them. The CDR3 is 12 residues long. Germline CDR1 LNHDA, CDR2 SQIVND (reference sequence). The CDR3 nucleotides are TGTGCCAGCCGTGGGGGGGTGTATGGCTACACCTTC. This codes for CASRGGVYGYTF.

The chain combines TRBV11-2 with TRBJ2-7; possibly TRBD2 for D (5 bases). The germline V and J ends were trimmed by 5 bases and 6 bases, with 17 bases remaining between them. The CDR3 is 14 residues long. The germline V gene has CDR1 SGHAT and CDR2 FQNNGV. The CDR3 DNA reads TGTGCCAGCAGCCCGCGACCCCATGGAGGCGAGCAGTACTTC. Translation gives CASSPRPHGGEQYF.

V and J are TRBV7-2 and TRBJ1-1, with TRBD1 as a possible D gene (5 bases). This CDR3 is built from 15 residues. Trimming pared 5 bases from V and 1 base from J, leaving 14 bases between. Germline V gene lookup returns CDR1 SGHTA and CDR2 FQGNSA. CDR3 region: CASSRNGGENTEAFF. The CDR3 coding sequence is TGTGCCAGCAGCAGAAACGGGGGGGAGAACACTGAAGCTTTCTTT. The full variable domain, with the rest looked up from reference TRBV7-2 and TRBJ1-1, is GAGVSQSPSNKVTEKGKDVELRCDPISGHTALYWYRQSLGQGLEFLIYFQGNSAPDKSGLPSDRFSAERTGGSVSTLTIQRTQQEDSAVYLCASSRNGGENTEAFFGQGTRLTVV.